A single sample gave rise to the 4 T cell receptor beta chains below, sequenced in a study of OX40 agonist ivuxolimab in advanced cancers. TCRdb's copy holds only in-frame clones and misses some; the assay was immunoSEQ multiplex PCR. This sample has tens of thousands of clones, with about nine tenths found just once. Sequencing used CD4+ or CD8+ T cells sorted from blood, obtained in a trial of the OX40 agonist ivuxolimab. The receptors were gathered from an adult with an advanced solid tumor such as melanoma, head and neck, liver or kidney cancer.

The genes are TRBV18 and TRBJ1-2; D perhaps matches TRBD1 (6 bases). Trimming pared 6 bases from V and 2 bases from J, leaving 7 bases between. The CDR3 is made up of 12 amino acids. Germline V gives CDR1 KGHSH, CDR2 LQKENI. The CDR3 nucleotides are TGTGCCAGCTCGACAGGCAACTATGGCTACACCTTC. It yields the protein CASSTGNYGYTF.

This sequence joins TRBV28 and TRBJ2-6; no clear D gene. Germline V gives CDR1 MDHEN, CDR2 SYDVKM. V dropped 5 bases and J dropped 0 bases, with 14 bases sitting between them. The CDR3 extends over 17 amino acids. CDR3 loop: CASSLTQHSSGANVLTF. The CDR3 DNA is TGTGCCAGCAGTCTCACTCAGCATAGCTCTGGGGCCAACGTCCTGACTTTC.

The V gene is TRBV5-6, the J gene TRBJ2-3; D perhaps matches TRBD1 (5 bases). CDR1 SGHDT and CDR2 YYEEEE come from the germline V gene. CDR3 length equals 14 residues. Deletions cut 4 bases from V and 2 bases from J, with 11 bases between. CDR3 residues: CASSRTDNTDTQYF. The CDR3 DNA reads TGTGCCAGCAGCCGGACGGACAACACAGATACGCAGTATTTT.

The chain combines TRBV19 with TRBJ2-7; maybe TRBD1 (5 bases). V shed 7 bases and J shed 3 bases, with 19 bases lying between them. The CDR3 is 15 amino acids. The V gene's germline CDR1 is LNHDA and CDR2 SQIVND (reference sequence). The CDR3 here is CASKLDDSPYYEQYF. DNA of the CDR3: TGTGCCAGTAAACTTGACGACAGCCCGTACTACGAGCAGTACTTC.